This is a list of T cell receptor beta chains from one sample in a study of beta chain features in type 1 diabetes. Clones were sequenced by immunoSEQ multiplex PCR, and TCRdb holds only the in-frame ones, with some missing. This repertoire shows some 110,000 clones, over 15% found once; its top ten account for approximately 2.3%. The sequenced material came from central memory CD4+ T cells from blood. The source of these receptors is a man aged 25-45 years with type 1 diabetes. Both conserved end residues are part of each CDR3. The D gene is left open where the match is weak. Clone size, where shown, is once, few, many, or a class for clones that have expanded.

V gene: TRBV7-2
J gene: TRBJ2-5
clone size: -
D gene: -
CDR3 protein: CASSDLGGMETQYF
CDR3 DNA: TGTGCCAGCAGCGATCTAGGGGGTATGGAGACCCAGTACTTC

V gene: TRBV7-9
J gene: TRBJ2-3
clone size: -
D gene: TRBD1
CDR3 protein: CASRSDRGRVNTQYF
CDR3 DNA: TGTGCCAGCAGGTCGGACAGGGGGCGCGTCAATACGCAGTATTTT

V gene: TRBV9
J gene: TRBJ2-7
clone size: once
D gene: TRBD1
CDR3 protein: CASSVGGQGYYEQYF
CDR3 DNA: TGTGCCAGCAGCGTAGGAGGACAGGGGTACTACGAGCAGTACTTC

V gene: TRBV6-5
J gene: TRBJ1-1
clone size: few
D gene: -
CDR3 protein: CASSYSSVGTEAFF
CDR3 DNA: TGTGCCAGCAGTTACTCGTCGGTCGGCACTGAAGCTTTCTTT

V gene: TRBV7-6
J gene: TRBJ2-1
clone size: many
D gene: TRBD1
CDR3 protein: CASSFNGQGTGNEQFF
CDR3 DNA: TGTGCCAGCAGCTTCAACGGGCAAGGGACAGGGAATGAGCAGTTCTTC

V gene: TRBV29-1
J gene: TRBJ1-1
clone size: few
D gene: -
CDR3 protein: CSTSGLRMNTEAFF
CDR3 DNA: TGCAGTACGTCAGGGTTACGCATGAACACTGAAGCTTTCTTT

V gene: TRBV6-1
J gene: TRBJ1-2
clone size: -
D gene: -
CDR3 protein: CASSFGQMGGYTF
CDR3 DNA: TGTGCCAGCAGCTTCGGACAGATGGGTGGCTACACCTTC

V gene: TRBV4-1
J gene: TRBJ2-7
clone size: few
D gene: -
CDR3 protein: CASSQGPSDLSYEQYF
CDR3 DNA: TGCGCCAGCAGCCAAGGGCCGTCGGACCTCTCCTACGAGCAGTACTTC

V gene: TRBV6-6
J gene: TRBJ1-4
clone size: -
D gene: TRBD1
CDR3 protein: CASGQGEVKLFF
CDR3 DNA: TGTGCCAGCGGACAGGGAGAAGTAAAACTGTTTTTT

V gene: TRBV4-1
J gene: TRBJ2-3
clone size: -
D gene: -
CDR3 protein: CASSLGTADTQYF
CDR3 DNA: TGCGCCAGCAGCCTCGGGACGGCAGATACGCAGTATTTT

V gene: TRBV9
J gene: TRBJ2-1
clone size: few
D gene: -
CDR3 protein: CASSVEYGTSSYNEQFF
CDR3 DNA: TGTGCCAGCAGCGTAGAGTACGGGACGAGCTCCTACAATGAGCAGTTCTTC

V gene: TRBV7-2
J gene: TRBJ1-1
clone size: few
D gene: -
CDR3 protein: CASSLVLGTNTEAFF
CDR3 DNA: TGTGCCAGCAGCTTAGTCTTGGGTACGAACACTGAAGCTTTCTTT

V gene: TRBV5-1
J gene: TRBJ2-5
clone size: -
D gene: TRBD1
CDR3 protein: CASSYGQGQETQYF
CDR3 DNA: TGCGCCAGCAGCTACGGACAGGGGCAAGAGACCCAGTACTTC

V gene: TRBV29-1
J gene: TRBJ1-1
clone size: -
D gene: TRBD1
CDR3 protein: CSVEGRQGMNTEAFF
CDR3 DNA: TGCAGCGTTGAAGGTCGACAGGGCATGAACACTGAAGCTTTCTTT

V gene: TRBV5-1
J gene: TRBJ2-7
clone size: few
D gene: -
CDR3 protein: CASSDSAYEQYF
CDR3 DNA: TGCGCCAGCTCCGACAGCGCCTACGAGCAGTACTTC

V gene: TRBV7-7
J gene: TRBJ2-7
clone size: few
D gene: -
CDR3 protein: CASSLGPLPYEQYF
CDR3 DNA: TGTGCTAGCAGCTTAGGCCCGCTTCCCTACGAGCAGTACTTC

V gene: TRBV11-2
J gene: TRBJ2-1
clone size: few
D gene: -
CDR3 protein: CASRGPGLEQFF
CDR3 DNA: TGTGCCAGCCGAGGCCCGGGCCTCGAGCAGTTCTTC

V gene: TRBV7-9
J gene: TRBJ2-5
clone size: -
D gene: -
CDR3 protein: CASSPVRWETQYF
CDR3 DNA: TGTGCCAGCAGCCCAGTCCGTTGGGAGACCCAGTACTTC

V gene: TRBV6-6
J gene: TRBJ2-1
clone size: -
D gene: -
CDR3 protein: CASSYSPDTFRDEQFF
CDR3 DNA: TGTGCCAGCAGTTACTCCCCGGACACCTTTAGGGATGAGCAGTTCTTC

V gene: TRBV29-1
J gene: TRBJ2-3
clone size: few
D gene: TRBD1
CDR3 protein: CSVSGTGGTTDTQYF
CDR3 DNA: TGCAGCGTTTCCGGGACAGGGGGGACCACAGATACGCAGTATTTT

V gene: TRBV7-2
J gene: TRBJ2-1
clone size: -
D gene: -
CDR3 protein: CASNRDPRGGEQFF
CDR3 DNA: TGTGCCAGCAACCGAGATCCCAGGGGAGGGGAGCAGTTCTTC

V gene: TRBV5-1
J gene: TRBJ2-1
clone size: -
D gene: TRBD2
CDR3 protein: CASSVGSGGGSDEQFF
CDR3 DNA: TGCGCCAGCAGCGTAGGTAGCGGGGGAGGAAGCGATGAGCAGTTCTTC

V gene: TRBV7-9
J gene: TRBJ2-7
clone size: many
D gene: TRBD2
CDR3 protein: CASSLAWTSGNIDEQYF
CDR3 DNA: TGTGCCAGCAGCTTAGCCTGGACTAGCGGTAACATAGACGAGCAGTACTTC

V gene: TRBV5-4
J gene: TRBJ1-2
clone size: few
D gene: -
CDR3 protein: CASSRDSGNYGYTF
CDR3 DNA: TGTGCCAGCAGCCGTGACAGTGGGAACTATGGCTACACCTTC

V gene: TRBV5-1
J gene: TRBJ1-2
clone size: -
D gene: -
CDR3 protein: CASSFESADYGYTF
CDR3 DNA: TGCGCCAGCAGCTTTGAATCGGCAGACTATGGCTACACCTTC

V gene: TRBV18
J gene: TRBJ2-2
clone size: -
D gene: -
CDR3 protein: CASSPPSTGELFF
CDR3 DNA: TGTGCCAGCTCACCACCGAGCACCGGGGAGCTGTTTTTT

V gene: TRBV5-6
J gene: TRBJ2-2
clone size: many
D gene: -
CDR3 protein: CASSWAWDTGELFF
CDR3 DNA: TGTGCCAGCAGCTGGGCCTGGGACACCGGGGAGCTGTTTTTT

V gene: TRBV7-7
J gene: TRBJ2-2
clone size: few
D gene: -
CDR3 protein: CASSLGLDTGELFF
CDR3 DNA: TGTGCTAGCAGCTTAGGCCTAGACACCGGGGAGCTGTTTTTT

V gene: TRBV4-3
J gene: TRBJ2-2
clone size: few
D gene: -
CDR3 protein: CASSQGGAGTGELFF
CDR3 DNA: TGCGCCAGCAGCCAAGGGGGCGCTGGGACCGGGGAGCTGTTTTTT

V gene: TRBV7-9
J gene: TRBJ2-1
clone size: few
D gene: TRBD1
CDR3 protein: CASSSEGTGDNEQFF
CDR3 DNA: TGTGCCAGCAGCTCCGAAGGGACAGGGGACAATGAGCAGTTCTTC

V gene: TRBV10-3
J gene: TRBJ1-2
clone size: medium-sized
D gene: -
CDR3 protein: CAISVRDGSYGYTF
CDR3 DNA: TGTGCCATCAGTGTAAGGGACGGCTCCTATGGCTACACCTTC

V gene: TRBV30
J gene: TRBJ2-4
clone size: few
D gene: -
CDR3 protein: CAWSFPTGTKNIQYF
CDR3 DNA: TGTGCCTGGAGTTTTCCGACAGGTACCAAAAACATTCAGTACTTC

V gene: TRBV7-7
J gene: TRBJ2-3
clone size: -
D gene: TRBD2
CDR3 protein: CASTSGGQYTDTQYF
CDR3 DNA: TGTGCCAGCACTAGCGGGGGCCAATACACAGATACGCAGTATTTT

V gene: TRBV5-4
J gene: TRBJ1-6
clone size: -
D gene: TRBD1
CDR3 protein: CASSSGQGNSPLHF
CDR3 DNA: TGTGCCAGCAGCTCGGGACAGGGGAATTCACCCCTCCACTTT

V gene: TRBV7-2
J gene: TRBJ2-2
clone size: many
D gene: -
CDR3 protein: CASSLTASNTGELFF
CDR3 DNA: TGTGCCAGCAGCTTAACAGCTTCGAACACCGGGGAGCTGTTTTTT

V gene: TRBV18
J gene: TRBJ2-7
clone size: -
D gene: -
CDR3 protein: CASSREYEQYF
CDR3 DNA: TGTGCCAGCTCCCGGGAATACGAGCAGTACTTC

V gene: TRBV2
J gene: TRBJ2-5
clone size: few
D gene: -
CDR3 protein: CASSEFETQYF
CDR3 DNA: TGTGCCAGCAGTGAATTCGAGACCCAGTACTTC